Given below is one T cell receptor beta chain in context. The entry originates in a study of blood T cell repertoires in COVID-19. About the study: The United States, Italy and Spain provided the acute and convalescent COVID-19 samples. The cDNA or gDNA used as material had been derived from T cells, B-cell-depleted T cells, or PBMCs.

Authors' analysis steps: Reference gene primers were amplified, and this amplification served to estimate nucleated cell counts. The protocol was immunoSEQ multiplex PCR, while the TCRdb copy is restricted to in-frame clones and leaves out a portion. V and J calls and clone size are given by that table; D and trimming were obtained from the DNA. The sample holds approximately 100,000 clones, nearly 90% seen once. V was pared by 7 bases and J by 5 bases, with 15 bases between. Germline loops: CDR1 SNHLY, CDR2 FYNNEI. The CDR3 has 14 residues. This sequence joins TRBV2 and TRBJ1-5; a weak D match, TRBD1 (5 bases). The receptor was isolated from a man aged 45-60 years in a cohort sampled during active COVID-19. The sequenced sample consisted of peripheral blood. This CDR3 reads CASKRQGEDQPQHF. In nucleotides, the CDR3 is TGTGCCAGCAAGAGGCAGGGCGAGGATCAGCCCCAGCATTTT.